The subject of this entry is one T cell receptor beta chain. The antigen remains undetermined. The entry originates in a study of cytomegalovirus exposure and HLA in healthy donors. Vbeta (60) and Jbeta (13) primers were used in the PCR. Profiled with immunoSEQ multiplex PCR; TCRdb holds only in-frame clones, not every one. The sample holds hundreds of thousands of clones, over 65% seen once. Whole-study results and caveats: Previous analysis showed most TCR beta V segments were productive about 87% or about 30% of the time. Immune exposure was documented only through CMV serostatus. DRB1 showed the most TCR associations and HLA-C the fewest in a later analysis, as rates varied by HLA locus. The HLA-A and HLA-B alleles of most subjects were reportedly predicted accurately from TCR beta sequences.

The CDR3 sequence is 13 residues long. V trimming: 3 bases; J trimming: 8 bases; junction bases outside the gene matches: 5. Germline V gene data show CDR1 as SQVTM and CDR2 as ANQGSEA. Sequences were obtained from PBMCs. The TCR originated in a man aged 18 to 29 in good health and CMV-seronegative. The chain recombines TRBV29-1 with TRBJ1-2; 11 nucleotides line up with TRBD1. CDR3 in amino acids: CSVEKGQGVGYTF. The CDR3, as DNA: TGCAGCGTTGAGAAGGGACAGGGGGTAGGCTACACCTTC.